Shown below are 9 T cell receptor beta chains from a single sample sequenced in a study of PD-1 blockade in classical Hodgkin lymphoma. As for time point: cycle 4 day 1 (C4D1), after less than seven weeks of nivolumab. Every patient had relapsed following autologous stem cell transplantation, and cohorts differed in brentuximab vedotin exposure. Sequencing used immunoSEQ multiplex PCR; TCRdb keeps in-frame clones, though not all of them. The sample shows about 50,000 clones, around 76% of them seen only once. The specimen was peripheral blood mononuclear cells (PBMCs), collected before the fourth cycle of nivolumab. The receptors originated from a human donor with classical Hodgkin lymphoma.

This chain connects TRBV11-2 to TRBJ1-1; 7 bases agree with TRBD1. The CDR3 is 15 residues long. J lost 0 bases, V lost 5 bases, and 6 bases had no gene match. Germline CDR1 and CDR2: SGHAT and FQNNGV. For the CDR3, the DNA is TGTGCCAGCAGCCGACAGGGTCAGTTGAACACTGAAGCTTTCTTT. Its translation: CASSRQGQLNTEAFF. Looking up the rest from reference TRBV11-2 and TRBJ1-1 gives the full variable domain: EAGVAQSPRYKIIEKRQSVAFWCNPISGHATLYWYQQILGQGPKLLIQFQNNGVVDDSQLPKDRFSAERLKGVDSTLKIQPAKLEDSAVYLCASSRQGQLNTEAFFGQGTRLTVV.

This clone was counted between two and nine times. The CDR3 DNA sequence: TGTGCCAGCAGTGGAGGCGGAGATACGCAGTATTTT. It codes for CASSGGGDTQYF. The V and J genes are TRBV7-9 and TRBJ2-3, with D possibly TRBD2 on 5 matching bases. This CDR3 comprises 12 residues. The germline CDR1 and CDR2 sequences are SEHNR and FQNEAQ (reference sequence). The ends were cut back, 6 bases at V and 5 bases at J, with 9 bases in the middle.

This chain joins TRBV6-1 and TRBJ1-3; 8 bases match TRBD1. Trimming removed 2 bases from V and 0 bases from J; junction bases left unmatched: 6. From germline, CDR1 is MNHNS and CDR2 SASEGT. The CDR3 is 17 residues long. The CDR3 protein is CASSERWTGFSGNTIYF. Written as DNA, the CDR3 is TGTGCCAGCAGTGAAAGGTGGACAGGGTTCTCTGGAAACACCATATATTTT.

V and J are TRBV18 and TRBJ1-2; possibly TRBD1 for D (6 bases). Germline V gene data show CDR1 as KGHSH and CDR2 as LQKENI. V lost 6 bases and J 3 bases, leaving 20 bases between the germline ends. This CDR3 is built from 16 residues. In DNA, the CDR3 is TGTGCCAGCTCGCCCTCAGGGGCGGGGGCGGACTATGGCTACACCTTC. Protein product: CASSPSGAGADYGYTF.

The V and J genes are TRBV27 and TRBJ2-7; the D is unclear. Germline CDR1 reads MNHEY; CDR2 reads SMNVEV (reference sequence). Trimming took 4 bases from V and 1 from J, leaving 11 bases between them. CDR3 size: 14 residues. CDR3: CASSSAETSYEQYF. In DNA form, the CDR3 reads TGTGCCAGCAGTTCCGCGGAAACTTCCTACGAGCAGTACTTC.

V is TRBV5-6 and J is TRBJ2-5, with D possibly matching TRBD2 (6 bases). V was pared by 3 bases and J by 5 bases, with 17 bases between. This CDR3 comprises 15 residues. From germline, CDR1 is SGHDT and CDR2 YYEEEE. The CDR3 bases are TGTGCCAGCAGCTACCTCGGGAGAGGGGAGGAGACCCAGTACTTC. It translates to CASSYLGRGEETQYF.

The chain has TRBV27 and TRBJ2-1, with 12 positions matching TRBD2. The length of the CDR3 is 17 residues. Germline loops: CDR1 MNHEY, CDR2 SMNVEV (reference sequence). Trimming removed 6 bases from V and 7 bases from J; junction bases left unmatched: 13. This CDR3 is CASSYQSGLAGRNEQFF. The CDR3 DNA reads TGTGCCAGCAGCTATCAATCCGGACTAGCGGGAAGAAATGAGCAGTTCTTC.

The V gene is TRBV9, the J gene TRBJ1-6; 9 bases fit TRBD1. The CDR3 has 15 amino acids. V lost 2 bases and J lost 7; bases outside the gene matches: 4. Germline loops: CDR1 SGDLS, CDR2 YYNGEE. This CDR3 is CASSVGDRGNSPLHF. The CDR3 DNA reads as TGTGCCAGCAGCGTCGGTGACAGGGGGAATTCACCCCTCCACTTT. Looking up the rest from reference TRBV9 and TRBJ1-6 gives the full variable domain: DSGVTQTPKHLITATGQRVTLRCSPRSGDLSVYWYQQSLDQGLQFLIQYYNGEERAKGNILERFSAQQFPDLHSELNLSSLELGDSALYFCASSVGDRGNSPLHFGNGTRLTVT.

This chain joins TRBV7-9 and TRBJ2-7, with a tentative D call TRBD1 (5 bases). Germline-derived CDR1 and CDR2 are SEHNR and FQNEAQ (reference sequence). Trimming removed 4 bases at V and 7 bases at J, with 17 bases between. This CDR3 has 14 residues. The CDR3 DNA follows: TGTGCCAGCAGCTCGGACAATCAGTTCTGGGAGCAGTACTTC. It codes for CASSSDNQFWEQYF.